Below, 22 T cell receptor beta chains from the same sample are listed, as sequenced in a study of shared clonotypes between healthy human individuals. Naive CD8 cells lacked CD45RO and underwent positive selection for CCR7, leaving out terminally differentiated effector memory CD45RA+ cells. Repertoires were generated with immunoSEQ multiplex PCR, while TCRdb's copy carries only in-frame clones and drops some. The table has some 1,900,000 clones, around 96% seen once; the top ten hold 0.95% to 1.5%. Sample: naive CD8+ T cells sorted from blood. The receptors here all came from a man between 18 and 35 years old in good health.

This clone has a single count. V usage is TRBV5-6 and J usage is TRBJ2-1; D remains ambiguous. Trimming removed 6 bases from V and 4 bases from J, with 11 bases in between. Germline CDR1 SGHDT, CDR2 YYEEEE. The length of the CDR3 is 13 residues. CDR3 sequence (DNA): TGTGCCAGCAATGAATTGGAGTACAATGAGCAGTTCTTC. Its protein is CASNELEYNEQFF. The variable domain in full, with the rest retrieved from reference TRBV5-6 and TRBJ2-1, is DAGVTQSPTHLIKTRGQQVTLRCSPKSGHDTVSWYQQALGQGPQFIFQYYEEEERQRGNFPDRFSGHQFPNYSSELNVNALLLGDSALYLCASNELEYNEQFFGPGTRLTVL.

The CDR3 reads CASSQLAEISEQFF. Written as DNA, the CDR3 is TGTGCCAGCAGTCAACTAGCGGAGATTTCTGAGCAGTTCTTC. The chain combines TRBV27 with TRBJ2-1, with 8 positions matching TRBD2. Germline CDR1 is MNHEY and CDR2 is SMNVEV (reference sequence). Losses at the gene ends were 5 bases for V and 9 bases for J; bases not matched to a gene: 9. The CDR3 consists of 14 residues.

The V gene is TRBV7-2, the J gene TRBJ1-5; no firm D call. Germline lookup yields CDR1 SGHTA and CDR2 FQGNSA. Deletions cut 3 bases from V and 3 bases from J, with 9 bases between. CDR3 length: 14 amino acids. The CDR3 here is CASSFWEFNQPQHF. Written as DNA, the CDR3 is TGTGCCAGCAGCTTCTGGGAGTTCAATCAGCCCCAGCATTTT.

This clone was observed a handful of times. Germline is not matched at one junction end, which may reflect a read error. This chain connects TRBV7-8 to TRBJ2-7; 8 bases are shared with TRBD2. CDR1 is SGHVS, CDR2 FQNEAQ, per germline. The CDR3 contains 17 residues. CDR3 coding DNA: TGTGCCAGCAGCGTAGCGGGGCCGGGACTCGTCCCCTACGAGCAGTACTTC. It translates to CASSVAGPGLVPYEQYF.

Comment on this clone: In the same sample, other DNA sequences code for this CDR3. This sequence joins TRBV4-1 and TRBJ2-7, with D possibly being TRBD1 (6 bases). V lost 4 bases and J 3 bases, leaving 7 bases between the germline ends. The germline V gene has CDR1 MGHRA and CDR2 YSYEKL. This CDR3 has 12 residues. The CDR3 spells CASSPDSYEQYF. The CDR3 region has the DNA TGCGCCAGCAGCCCGGACAGCTACGAGCAGTACTTC.

This sequence joins TRBV11-2 and TRBJ1-3; 7 bases are shared with TRBD1. V trimming: 5 bases; J trimming: 2 bases; junction bases outside the gene matches: 6. Germline V lookup: CDR1 SGHAT, CDR2 FQNNGV. The CDR3 covers 15 residues. The CDR3 nucleotides are TGTGCCAGCAGCCCCCAGGGGGGAGCTGGAAACACCATATATTTT. Translated: CASSPQGGAGNTIYF.

This chain links TRBV15 with TRBJ2-7, with TRBD2 identical over 13 bases. V trimming: 9 bases; J trimming: 6 bases; junction bases outside the gene matches: 5. The CDR3 is 13 amino acids. In germline, CDR1 is LNHNV, CDR2 YYDKDF (reference sequence). DNA of the CDR3: TGTGCCACGCGGGGACTAGCGGGGTTCGAGCAGTACTTC. Encoded protein: CATRGLAGFEQYF.

This chain uses TRBV2 with TRBJ1-1, with D maybe TRBD1 (5 bases). The germline gives CDR1 SNHLY, CDR2 FYNNEI. This CDR3 spans 13 amino acids. Trimming took 7 bases from V and 8 from J, leaving 17 bases between them. The CDR3 here is CASTDRERVEAFF. DNA for the CDR3: TGTGCCAGCACTGACAGAGAAAGGGTCGAAGCTTTCTTT.

The chain uses TRBV29-1 and TRBJ1-2, with a weak D call TRBD1 (6 bases). With 3 bases removed from V and 2 bases from J, the gap between germline ends came to 13 bases. The CDR3 is made up of 14 amino acids. Germline V gives CDR1 SQVTM, CDR2 ANQGSEA. CDR3 sequence reads: CSVDPGQVNYGYTF. For the CDR3, the DNA is TGCAGCGTTGACCCGGGACAAGTCAACTATGGCTACACCTTC.

The gene calls are TRBV28 and TRBJ1-3, with no clear D. Germline V gene data show CDR1 as MDHEN and CDR2 as SYDVKM. V lost 4 bases to trimming and J lost 0 bases, with 16 bases between them. This CDR3 has 17 amino acids. The CDR3 protein is CASSSISTFNSGNTIYF. The CDR3, as DNA: TGTGCCAGCAGTTCAATCTCTACATTCAACTCTGGAAACACCATATATTTT.

The genes are TRBV27 and TRBJ1-5, with TRBD1 matching over 7 bases. CDR1 is MNHEY and CDR2 is SMNVEV in the germline V gene (reference sequence). Trimming took 5 bases from V and 2 from J; bases not matched to a gene: 6. The CDR3 consists of 15 residues. The CDR3 DNA is TGTGCCAGCAGTGCCTTAACAGGGGGCAATCAGCCCCAGCATTTT. It codes for CASSALTGGNQPQHF.

This clone was seen just once. V and J are TRBV21-1 and TRBJ2-2. TRBV21-1 is deemed a pseudogene. This CDR3 has 12 residues. The CDR3, as DNA: TGTGCCAGCAGCACCAACACCGGGGAGCTGTTTTTT. The encoded protein is CASSTNTGELFF.

The chain is built from TRBV5-6 and TRBJ1-5; D not resolved. The CDR3 runs to 17 residues. From germline, CDR1 is SGHDT and CDR2 YYEEEE. Deletions cut 0 bases from V and 4 bases from J, with 17 bases between. The CDR3 DNA reads TGTGCCAGCAGCTTGGTTCGAGGTCAAAAGCTTAATCAGCCCCAGCATTTT. Amino acids: CASSLVRGQKLNQPQHF.

The chain carries TRBV6-5 and TRBJ2-4; no definite D call. The CDR3 loop spans 16 amino acids. Germline CDR1 and CDR2: MNHEY and SVGAGI. Trimming pared 0 bases from V and 0 bases from J, leaving 9 bases between. CDR3 loop: CASSYSTLLAKNIQYF. CDR3 sequence (DNA): TGTGCCAGCAGTTACTCTACACTACTAGCCAAAAACATTCAGTACTTC.

The gene calls are TRBV18 and TRBJ2-5, with D maybe TRBD1 (5 bases). The germline V gene encodes CDR1 KGHSH and CDR2 LQKENI. The CDR3 loop spans 12 amino acids. Trimming stripped 4 bases from V and 5 bases from J, with 8 bases between. DNA of the CDR3: TGTGCCAGCTCACTCCCAGGGGAGACCCAGTACTTC. Amino acids: CASSLPGETQYF.

This sequence joins TRBV13 and TRBJ2-1; D is uncertain. Germline V gives CDR1 PRHDT, CDR2 FYEKMQ (reference sequence). Between the trimmed V and J ends, which lost 1 base and 5 bases, there was a span of 6 bases. The CDR3 sequence is 13 residues long. The CDR3 sequence is CASSLETNNEQFF. As DNA, the CDR3 is TGTGCCAGCAGCTTAGAAACAAACAATGAGCAGTTCTTC. Complete variable domain (other parts from reference TRBV13 and TRBJ2-1): AAGVIQSPRHLIKEKRETATLKCYPIPRHDTVYWYQQGPGQDPQFLISFYEKMQSDKGSIPDRFSAQQFSDYHSELNMSSLELGDSALYFCASSLETNNEQFFGPGTRLTVL.

This chain connects TRBV4-1 to TRBJ1-1, with D perhaps matching TRBD1 (5 bases). Between the trimmed V and J ends, which lost 3 bases and 5 bases, there was a span of 16 bases. Germline V gene data show CDR1 as MGHRA and CDR2 as YSYEKL. CDR3 length: 15 residues. The DNA for the CDR3 is TGCGCCAGCAGCCATCAACTTGGGGCAGGAACTGAAGCTTTCTTT. It is translated as CASSHQLGAGTEAFF.

V and J are TRBV19 and TRBJ2-7; tentatively, D is TRBD1 or TRBD2 (5 bases each). In germline, CDR1 is LNHDA, CDR2 SQIVND (reference sequence). The CDR3 totals 14 residues. Trimming removed 7 bases at V and 2 bases at J, with 15 bases between. Here the CDR3 reads CASTLTGATYEQYF. The CDR3 region has the DNA TGTGCCAGTACTCTTACCGGGGCTACCTACGAGCAGTACTTC.

This clone was seen a single time. CDR3 sequence reads: CASSSRTSWAGELFF. In DNA form, the CDR3 reads TGTGCCAGCAGTTCTCGGACTAGCTGGGCCGGGGAGCTGTTTTTT. The J gene is TRBJ2-2, the V gene TRBV27, with 8 positions matching TRBD2. J gave up 6 bases and V 4 bases, and 7 bases lay outside the gene matches. Germline V gives CDR1 MNHEY, CDR2 SMNVEV (reference sequence). This CDR3 spans 15 amino acids.

The V gene is TRBV18, the J gene TRBJ2-3, with 10 bases aligning to TRBD2. Germline-derived CDR1 and CDR2 are KGHSH and LQKENI. The V gene end was trimmed by 5 bases and the J gene end by 4 bases; junction bases not matched to a gene: 9. The CDR3 runs to 16 residues. This CDR3 reads CASSETSSGSPDTQYF. The CDR3 DNA is TGTGCCAGCTCAGAAACATCTAGCGGGAGTCCAGATACGCAGTATTTT. Complete variable domain (other parts from reference TRBV18 and TRBJ2-3): NAGVMQNPRHLVRRRGQEARLRCSPMKGHSHVYWYRQLPEEGLKFMVYLQKENIIDESGMPKERFSAEFPKEGPSILRIQQVVRGDSAAYFCASSETSSGSPDTQYFGPGTRLTVL.

In this sample, this clone turned up once. The rearrangement links TRBV6-5 to TRBJ2-7; tentative D call: TRBD1 (6 bases). Germline CDR1 MNHEY, CDR2 SVGAGI. V lost 6 bases and J 6 bases, leaving 21 bases between the germline ends. The CDR3 has 15 amino acids. The CDR3 sequence is CASSIYPDSSGEQYF. Written as DNA, the CDR3 is TGTGCCAGCAGCATATACCCGGACAGTTCGGGCGAGCAGTACTTC.

CDR3 residues: CASGVWGSGGTEAFF. The CDR3 DNA reads TGTGCCAGCGGGGTATGGGGCAGTGGGGGGACTGAAGCTTTCTTT. The chain combines TRBV6-5 with TRBJ1-1; perhaps TRBD1 as D (5 bases). V was clipped by 8 bases and J by 5 bases, with 21 bases between them. The CDR3 has 15 amino acids. In germline, CDR1 is MNHEY, CDR2 SVGAGI.